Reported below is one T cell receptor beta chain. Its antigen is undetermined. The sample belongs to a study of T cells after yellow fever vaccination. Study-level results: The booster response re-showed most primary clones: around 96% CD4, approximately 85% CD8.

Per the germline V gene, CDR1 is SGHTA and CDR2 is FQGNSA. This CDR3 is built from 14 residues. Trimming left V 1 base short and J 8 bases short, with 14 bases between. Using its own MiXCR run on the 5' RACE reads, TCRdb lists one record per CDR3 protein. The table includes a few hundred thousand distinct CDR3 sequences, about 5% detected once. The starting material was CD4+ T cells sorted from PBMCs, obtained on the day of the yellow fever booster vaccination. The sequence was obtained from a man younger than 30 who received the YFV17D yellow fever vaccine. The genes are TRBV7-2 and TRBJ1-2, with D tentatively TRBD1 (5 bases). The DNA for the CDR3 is TGTGCCAGCAGCTTAGGCGGGGCTCCCCTCGGCTACACCTTC. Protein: CASSLGGAPLGYTF.